Following are 29 T cell receptor beta chains from one sample sequenced in a study of cytomegalovirus exposure and HLA in healthy donors. PCR used 60 Vbeta primers and 13 Jbeta primers. TCRdb's copy holds only in-frame clones and misses some; the assay was immunoSEQ multiplex PCR. The table records approximately 150,000 clones, 80% of them present only once. The sequencing sample was made of PBMCs. The receptors were gathered from a woman aged 40 to 49 in good health and CMV-seronegative.

The V and J genes are TRBV25-1 and TRBJ2-5; 13 bases fit TRBD2. The CDR3 runs 17 residues. Per the germline V gene, CDR1 is MGHDK and CDR2 is SYGVNS. Losses at the gene ends were 9 bases for V and 4 bases for J; bases not matched to a gene: 14. The CDR3 region is CASVHLTSGGPGETQYF. The CDR3 nucleotides read TGTGCCAGTGTCCACCTGACTAGCGGGGGGCCGGGAGAGACCCAGTACTTC.

This rearrangement joins TRBV5-4 to TRBJ2-7; D is unclear. V lost 3 bases, J lost 0 bases, and 10 bases lay in between. The CDR3 totals 14 residues. In germline, CDR1 is SGHNT, CDR2 YYREEE (reference sequence). The CDR3, as DNA: TGTGCCAGCAGCTACACACCCTCCTCCTACGAGCAGTACTTC. Protein: CASSYTPSSYEQYF.

The V gene is TRBV5-1, the J gene TRBJ2-5; the match to TRBD2 covers 12 bases. Trimming cost V 6 bases and J 1 base; bases outside gene matches: 10. Germline V gene data show CDR1 as SGHRS and CDR2 as YFSETQ. This CDR3 is 17 amino acids long. In nucleotides, the CDR3 is TGCGCCAGCATTCCCCGGGCGACTAGCGGGAGCCAAGAGACCCAGTACTTC. Translating it yields CASIPRATSGSQETQYF. Full variable domain (missing parts from reference TRBV5-1 and TRBJ2-5): KAGVTQTPRYLIKTRGQQVTLSCSPISGHRSVSWYQQTPGQGLQFLFEYFSETQRNKGNFPGRFSGRQFSNSRSEMNVSTLELGDSALYLCASIPRATSGSQETQYFGPGTRLLVL.

The chain is built from TRBV30 and TRBJ2-3; 14 bases are a match to TRBD2. CDR1 and CDR2 from the germline V gene are GTSNPN and SVGIG (reference sequence). The junction had 0 bases not matched to a gene; V was cut back by 3 bases and J by 1 base. This CDR3 has 15 amino acids. The CDR3 spells CAWRTSGGGTDTQYF. The CDR3 DNA sequence: TGTGCCTGGAGGACTAGCGGGGGGGGCACAGATACGCAGTATTTT.

This chain uses TRBV28 with TRBJ2-7; 11 nucleotides match TRBD2. Germline V gene lookup returns CDR1 MDHEN and CDR2 SYDVKM. The CDR3 spans 13 residues. The trim removed 10 bases at V and 2 bases at J, leaving 4 bases unmatched. CDR3 DNA: TGTGCCACGGTAGCGGGAGGGCCCTACGAGCAGTACTTC. Its protein is CATVAGGPYEQYF.

The J gene is TRBJ1-1, the V gene TRBV23-1; no firm D call. TRBV23-1 is an ORF, with its function uncertain. V was pared by 8 bases and J by 6 bases, with 19 bases between. This CDR3 contains 14 residues. CDR3 nucleotides: TGCGCCAGCCCCCTGACACGCACGGTCCCTGAAGCTTTCTTT. As protein: CASPLTRTVPEAFF.

The genes are TRBV11-3 and TRBJ2-1; TRBD2 aligns across 8 bases. The trim removed 2 bases at V and 1 base at J, leaving 4 bases unmatched. The CDR3 has 16 residues. Germline V CDR1 and CDR2: SGHNT, YENEEA. The CDR3, as DNA: TGTGCCAGCAGCTTACCCAGCGGGGGATCCTACAATGAGCAGTTCTTC. It is translated as CASSLPSGGSYNEQFF.

V and J are TRBV5-4 and TRBJ1-5; D unresolved. CDR3 length equals 13 residues. Per germline, CDR1 SGHNT and CDR2 YYREEE (reference sequence). V was cut by 4 bases and J by 5 bases, with 10 bases left in between. The CDR3 region has the DNA TGTGCCAGCAGCAGAGGGCGGGATCAGCCCCAGCATTTT. Translation: CASSRGRDQPQHF.

V is TRBV9 and J is TRBJ2-7, with D perhaps matching TRBD1 (6 bases). The CDR3 extends over 16 amino acids. Germline CDR1 is SGDLS and CDR2 is YYNGEE. V lost 3 bases and J lost 8, with 24 bases in between. In DNA, the CDR3 is TGTGCCAGCAGCGCCGACATCCGGGACACGCGCGTTCAGCAGTACTTC. This gives the protein CASSADIRDTRVQQYF.

The chain is built from TRBV5-1 and TRBJ2-7; D is unresolved. The CDR3 length is 16 residues. Trimming stripped 3 bases from V and 3 bases from J, with 19 bases between. CDR1 SGHRS and CDR2 YFSETQ come from the germline V gene. The DNA of the CDR3 is TGCGCCAGCAGCTCATCTAGTCTCAGAGCTAACTACGAGCAGTACTTC. The encoded protein is CASSSSSLRANYEQYF.

The V gene is TRBV4-3, the J gene TRBJ2-7; D is uncertain. The germline V and J ends were trimmed by 0 bases and 0 bases, with 6 bases remaining between them. The CDR3 totals 14 residues. Germline CDR1 is LGHNA and CDR2 is YSLEER. CDR3 loop: CASSQERFSYEQYF. CDR3 nucleotide sequence: TGCGCCAGCAGCCAAGAGCGATTCTCCTACGAGCAGTACTTC.

This chain uses TRBV7-3 with TRBJ2-1; 10 nucleotides match TRBD2. CDR1 SGHTA and CDR2 FQGTGA come from the germline V gene. The CDR3 has 16 residues. J lost 7 bases, V lost 5 bases, and 11 bases had no gene match. CDR3 DNA sequence: TGTGCCAGCAGCATGGCAGCGGGAGGGCCATCAAATGAGCAGTTCTTC. It yields the protein CASSMAAGGPSNEQFF.

The chain joins TRBV28 to TRBJ1-2, with TRBD1 identical over 10 bases. This CDR3 region has 13 residues. The trim removed 6 bases at V and 5 bases at J, leaving 3 bases unmatched. The germline V gene encodes CDR1 MDHEN and CDR2 SYDVKM. CDR3 DNA sequence: TGTGCCAGCAGACTGGGACAGGGGTATGGCTACACCTTC. The encoded protein is CASRLGQGYGYTF.

The chain uses TRBV6-5 and TRBJ2-7; 8 bases align to TRBD1. Per germline, CDR1 MNHEY and CDR2 SVGAGI. The CDR3 sequence is 15 residues long. Trimming took 2 bases from V and 2 from J; bases not matched to a gene: 5. The CDR3 here is CASSYGQGRTYEQYF. The CDR3 DNA reads as TGTGCCAGCAGTTACGGACAGGGCCGTACCTACGAGCAGTACTTC.

The chain joins TRBV7-9 to TRBJ2-7; 11 bases are a match to TRBD1. The V and J ends lost 1 base and 6 bases, in that order; junction bases with no gene match: 5. In germline, CDR1 is SEHNR, CDR2 FQNEAQ (reference sequence). This CDR3 comprises 15 residues. DNA for the CDR3: TGTGCCAGCAGCTTAGGGGGGACAGGGGGTTCCGAGCAGTACTTC. Protein product: CASSLGGTGGSEQYF.

The V and J genes are TRBV6-6 and TRBJ2-3, with TRBD2 identical over 9 bases. Germline CDR1 MNHNY, CDR2 SVGAGI (reference sequence). The CDR3 is 14 amino acids. The ends lost 7 bases at V and 1 base at J; junction bases unmatched: 3. The CDR3 spells CASTLAGGTDTQYF. As DNA, the CDR3 is TGTGCCAGCACCTTAGCGGGGGGCACAGATACGCAGTATTTT.

The V gene is TRBV30, the J gene TRBJ1-6; 7 bases line up with TRBD1. The CDR3 runs 14 residues. With 8 bases clipped from V and 6 bases from J, the junction kept 10 bases outside the gene matches. Germline assignment: CDR1 GTSNPN and CDR2 SVGIG (reference sequence). The CDR3 DNA reads as TGTGCCATACAGGGGCCTACCCTTAATTCACCCCTCCACTTT. Amino acid sequence: CAIQGPTLNSPLHF.

The V and J genes are TRBV6-1 and TRBJ2-7, with 10 nucleotides matching TRBD1. The ends lost 6 bases at V and 3 bases at J; junction bases unmatched: 5. The CDR3 is made up of 14 amino acids. Germline CDR1 is MNHNS and CDR2 is SASEGT. The CDR3 protein is CASREGQGIYEQYF. The CDR3 nucleotides are TGTGCCAGCAGGGAGGGACAGGGGATCTACGAGCAGTACTTC.

The chain joins TRBV21-1 to TRBJ2-7; the D call TRBD1 from the table was never checked on the DNA. TRBV21-1 is a listed pseudogene. The CDR3 has 12 residues. CDR3 bases: TGTGCCAGACAGGGGGCAGGGGGCGAGCAGTACTTC. Translating gives CARQGAGGEQYF.

This clone was recorded once. V and J are TRBV9 and TRBJ2-3; D gene uncertain. This CDR3 has 14 residues. V dropped 2 bases and J dropped 6 bases, with 13 bases sitting between them. The V gene's germline CDR1 is SGDLS and CDR2 YYNGEE. CDR3 coding DNA: TGTGCCAGCAGCGTTGTTTCTCCCGTGGATACGCAGTATTTT. Its translation: CASSVVSPVDTQYF.

The chain recombines TRBV5-1 with TRBJ2-2; D gene ambiguous. CDR1 is SGHRS and CDR2 is YFSETQ in the germline V gene. V was shortened by 3 bases and J by 6 bases, with 12 bases between the two germline ends. CDR3 size: 14 residues. The CDR3 spells CASSSGYEAGELFF. CDR3 in DNA: TGCGCCAGCAGCTCGGGTTATGAGGCCGGGGAGCTGTTTTTT.

The chain employs TRBV4-2 and TRBJ1-1, with a tentative D call TRBD1 (5 bases). CDR1 is LGHNA and CDR2 is YNFKEQ in the germline V gene. The CDR3 contains 13 residues. The V end lost 3 bases, the J end lost 3 bases, and 8 bases lay between the germline ends. The CDR3 nucleotides read TGTGCCAGCAGCCATTCGACAGACACTGAAGCTTTCTTT. Residues: CASSHSTDTEAFF.

The chain combines TRBV10-3 with TRBJ1-1; 9 bases fit TRBD1. Germline CDR1 reads ENHRY; CDR2 reads SYGVKD. Trimming at V came to 0 bases and at J to 3 bases, leaving 17 bases not matched to a gene. This CDR3 comprises 20 residues. DNA of the CDR3: TGTGCCATCAGTGAGTCGTCAGGACAGGGGAGAAAGGAATTTTACACTGAAGCTTTCTTT. Residues: CAISESSGQGRKEFYTEAFF.

The rearrangement links TRBV6-6 to TRBJ1-2; the D gene is possibly TRBD1 (6 bases). This CDR3 contains 16 residues. Deletions cut 6 bases from V and 6 bases from J, with 23 bases between. The germline V gene has CDR1 MNHNY and CDR2 SVGAGI (reference sequence). CDR3 DNA: TGTGCCAGCAGCCAGAAATGGCTCAGGGGTGAGGATGGCTACACCTTC. The encoded protein is CASSQKWLRGEDGYTF.

The chain joins TRBV5-5 to TRBJ2-7, with D possibly being TRBD2 (6 bases). CDR3 length equals 15 residues. The germline V gene encodes CDR1 SGHKS and CDR2 YYEKEE (reference sequence). V dropped 2 bases and J dropped 0 bases, with 12 bases sitting between them. The CDR3 DNA sequence: TGTGCCAGCAGCTTCTACCGGGACTTCTCCTACGAGCAGTACTTC. Translated, it gives CASSFYRDFSYEQYF.

CDR3 protein: CASGPGTSGGTDTQYF. In DNA, the CDR3 is TGTGCCAGCGGACCCGGGACTAGCGGAGGCACAGATACGCAGTATTTT. The chain links TRBV27 to TRBJ2-3, with TRBD2 matching 11 bases. Germline values: CDR1 MNHEY, CDR2 SMNVEV (reference sequence). CDR3 size: 16 residues. J lost 1 base, V lost 8 bases, and 8 bases had no gene match.

The V gene is TRBV7-2, the J gene TRBJ2-5; 9 positions match TRBD1. The junction had 3 bases not matched to a gene; V was cut back by 2 bases and J by 2 bases. The germline V gene has CDR1 SGHTA and CDR2 FQGNSA. The CDR3 runs 15 residues. The CDR3 region is CASSLKGQGQETQYF. The CDR3 nucleotides are TGTGCCAGCAGCTTAAAGGGACAGGGACAAGAGACCCAGTACTTC.

The rearrangement uses TRBV2 and TRBJ1-5, with TRBD1 identical over 7 bases. This CDR3 is built from 15 residues. Per the germline V gene, CDR1 is SNHLY and CDR2 is FYNNEI. Trimming removed 6 bases from V and 4 bases from J; junction bases left unmatched: 9. The CDR3 sequence is CASRVGQTINQPQHF. DNA for the CDR3: TGTGCCAGCAGGGTGGGACAGACTATAAATCAGCCCCAGCATTTT. The full variable domain, rest sourced from reference TRBV2 and TRBJ1-5, is EPEVTQTPSHQVTQMGQEVILRCVPISNHLYFYWYRQILGQKVEFLVSFYNNEISEKSEIFDDQFSVERPDGSNFTLKIRSTKLEDSAMYFCASRVGQTINQPQHFGDGTRLSIL.

V usage is TRBV6-5 and J usage is TRBJ2-1, with D possibly being TRBD1 (5 bases). The CDR3 is 14 residues long. CDR1 MNHEY and CDR2 SVGAGI come from the germline V gene. The germline V and J ends were trimmed by 4 bases and 5 bases, with 12 bases remaining between them. In DNA, the CDR3 is TGTGCCAGCAGTTCCCGTAGGGGCCACAATGAGCAGTTCTTC. It is translated as CASSSRRGHNEQFF.